These 3 T cell receptor beta chains were sequenced from one sample in a study of response to subunit inactivated influenza vaccine. TCRdb independently ran MiXCR on the RT-PCR reads; one entry per CDR3 protein. The profile shows 710,000 or so distinct CDR3 sequences, less than 20% of them singletons. Source: PBMCs from blood, taken 11 to 12 days after vaccination. The receptor source for this set is a man aged 50-59 years who received an inactivated influenza vaccine.

This sequence joins TRBV28 and TRBJ2-7, with D perhaps matching TRBD1 (6 bases). The CDR3 is 13 amino acids. V gave up 5 bases and J gave up 3 bases, with 11 bases separating them. The germline V gene encodes CDR1 MDHEN and CDR2 SYDVKM. As DNA, the CDR3 is TGTGCCAGCAGTAAAAAGGACAGCTACGAGCAGTACTTC. Its translation is CASSKKDSYEQYF.

The sample holds many counts of this clonotype. The chain is built from TRBV20-1 and TRBJ1-5; D is possibly TRBD1 (5 bases). The CDR3 runs 12 residues. Germline values: CDR1 DFQATT, CDR2 SNEGSKA (reference sequence). V was clipped by 3 bases and J by 3 bases, with 6 bases between them. For the CDR3, the DNA is TGCAGTGCTAGGGGACCCAATCAGCCCCAGCATTTT. This codes for CSARGPNQPQHF.

The chain couples TRBV6-2 or TRBV6-3 to TRBJ2-7; D is undetermined. The CDR3 spans 13 residues. The V gene lost 7 bases and the J gene lost 2 bases, with 12 bases spanning the gap. CDR1 is MNHEY and CDR2 is SVGEGT in the germline V gene. The CDR3 nucleotides are TGTGCCAGCAATAGAGACGGTCCCTACGAGCAGTACTTC. It encodes CASNRDGPYEQYF.